The table lists the clone carrying this T cell receptor beta chain with many counts. No antigen is known for it. From the 5' RACE reads, TCRdb called clonotypes with MiXCR, one entry per CDR3 protein. The sample includes 20,000 to 25,000 distinct CDR3 sequences, about 4.5% of them seen just once. The source of the sample is a study of spatial heterogeneity in lung cancer. The overall study: Raw sequencing reads included, on average, more than ten appearances of each unique TCR and UMI combination. Study-wide results and limits: There were more appearances of ubiquitous expanded tumor TCRs in blood at resection than at follow-up.

The time point: sample taken at primary tumor resection. CDR1 and CDR2 (germline): SGHNT, YENEEA. The germline V and J ends were trimmed by 5 bases and 5 bases, with 19 bases remaining between them. The CDR3 consists of 16 residues. The chain couples TRBV11-3 to TRBJ2-1; D is perhaps TRBD1 (5 bases). The sample here was PBMCs, taken at surgery. The receptor was derived from a male donor with early-stage non-small cell lung cancer. This CDR3 is CASSPVGSTGNNEQFF. As DNA, the CDR3 is TGTGCCAGCAGCCCAGTCGGCTCTACAGGCAACAATGAGCAGTTCTTC.